The rows below give T cell receptor beta chains drawn from one sample of a study of spatial heterogeneity in lung cancer. TCRdb reprocessed the 5' RACE reads via MiXCR and lists one record per CDR3 protein. Among 82,000 or so distinct CDR3 sequences listed, around 13% were seen once. The sample was PBMCs, taken at surgery. The receptor source for this set is a male donor with early-stage non-small cell lung cancer. The CDR3 runs from the conserved cysteine through the conserved F or W. D genes are given only for firm matches. Size is stated for part of the rows, as once, few or many counts, or as a class when the clone is expanded.

CDR3	DNA	length	V	D	size	J
CASSLAMAGVEEETQYF	TGTGCCAGCAGCTTGGCCATGGCGGGAGTTGAGGAAGAGACCCAGTACTTC	17	TRBV5-6	TRBD2	NA	TRBJ2-5
CASSEGQSYGYTF	TGCGCCAGCAGCGAAGGACAGAGCTATGGCTACACCTTC	13	TRBV5-1	NA	few	TRBJ1-2
CSARGGSGSDTGELFF	TGCAGTGCTAGAGGGGGTAGCGGGAGCGACACCGGGGAGCTGTTTTTT	16	TRBV20-1	TRBD2	many	TRBJ2-2
CSAWTGTGNEQYF	TGCAGTGCGTGGACAGGGACGGGAAACGAGCAGTACTTC	13	TRBV20-1	TRBD1	few	TRBJ2-7
CASSLDRAPNEQFF	TGCGCCAGCAGCTTGGACAGGGCACCCAATGAGCAGTTCTTC	14	TRBV5-1	NA	NA	TRBJ2-1
CASSLDSSYKLYEQYF	TGTGCCAGCAGCTTAGATAGTTCTTATAAGTTGTACGAGCAGTACTTC	16	TRBV11-2	NA	NA	TRBJ2-7
CASSGQTNTGELFF	TGTGCCAGCAGCGGACAGACCAACACCGGGGAGCTGTTTTTT	14	TRBV7-9	NA	NA	TRBJ2-2
CASSLGGTDTQYF	TGTGCCAGCAGCTTGGGGGGCACAGATACGCAGTATTTT	13	TRBV5-6	NA	many	TRBJ2-3
CASSAWDRPNEKLFF	TGTGCCAGCAGCGCCTGGGACAGACCAAATGAAAAACTGTTTTTT	15	TRBV9	TRBD1	many	TRBJ1-4
CASSEASKETQYF	TGCGCCAGCAGTGAGGCTAGCAAAGAGACCCAGTACTTC	13	TRBV10-2	NA	NA	TRBJ2-5
CASSKDRDRAYEQYF	TGCGCCAGCAGCAAAGACCGGGACAGGGCCTACGAGCAGTACTTC	15	TRBV5-1	TRBD1	few	TRBJ2-7
CASSNGRSGANVLTF	TGTGCCAGCAGCAACGGGAGGTCTGGGGCCAACGTCCTGACTTTC	15	TRBV6-2/TRBV6-3	TRBD2	NA	TRBJ2-6
CSANDRGFKNTEAFF	TGCAGTGCCAACGACAGGGGATTTAAGAACACTGAAGCTTTCTTT	15	TRBV20-1	TRBD1	many	TRBJ1-1
CASKTPDRGDGTEAFF	TGCGCCAGCAAGACACCGGACAGGGGAGATGGTACTGAAGCTTTCTTT	16	TRBV5-1	TRBD1	NA	TRBJ1-1
CASSFAGAEQFF	TGTGCCAGCAGCTTTGCAGGGGCTGAGCAGTTCTTC	12	TRBV7-2	NA	few	TRBJ2-1
CASSPGNSGSNEQFF	TGTGCCAGCAGCCCGGGGAATAGCGGGAGCAATGAGCAGTTCTTC	15	TRBV11-3	TRBD2	NA	TRBJ2-1
CSAGGYGSGNEQFF	TGCAGTGCTGGTGGGTACGGGAGCGGCAATGAGCAGTTCTTC	14	TRBV20-1	NA	NA	TRBJ2-1
CSAMDRGGDNEQFF	TGCAGTGCTATGGACAGAGGGGGGGACAATGAGCAGTTCTTC	14	TRBV20-1	NA	NA	TRBJ2-1
CASSLGLFNTGELFF	TGTGCCAGCAGTTTAGGGCTCTTTAACACCGGGGAGCTGTTTTTT	15	TRBV28	NA	many	TRBJ2-2
CASSFGTSLREKLFF	TGTGCCAGCAGCTTCGGGACCTCTTTGCGGGAAAAACTGTTTTTT	15	TRBV7-2	NA	NA	TRBJ1-4
CSVEDWDRDYTDTQYF	TGCAGCGTTGAAGATTGGGACAGGGATTACACAGATACGCAGTATTTT	16	TRBV29-1	TRBD1	few	TRBJ2-3
CATAEGLFNSGNTIYF	TGTGCCACCGCGGAGGGACTCTTCAACTCTGGAAACACCATATATTTT	16	TRBV7-6	NA	few	TRBJ1-3